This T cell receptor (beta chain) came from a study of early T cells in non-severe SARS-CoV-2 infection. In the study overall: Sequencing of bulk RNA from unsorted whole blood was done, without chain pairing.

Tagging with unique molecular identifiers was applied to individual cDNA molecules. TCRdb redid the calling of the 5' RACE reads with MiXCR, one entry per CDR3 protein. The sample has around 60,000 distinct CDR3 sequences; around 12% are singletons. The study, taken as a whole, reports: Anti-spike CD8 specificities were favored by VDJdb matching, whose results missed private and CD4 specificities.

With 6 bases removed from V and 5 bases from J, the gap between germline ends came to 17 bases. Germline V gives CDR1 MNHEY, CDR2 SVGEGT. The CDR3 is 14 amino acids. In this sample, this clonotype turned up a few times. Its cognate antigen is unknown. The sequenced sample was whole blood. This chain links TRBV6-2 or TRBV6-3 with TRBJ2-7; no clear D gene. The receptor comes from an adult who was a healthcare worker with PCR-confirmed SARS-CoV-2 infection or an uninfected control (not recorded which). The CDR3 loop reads CASSRRQVDHEQYF. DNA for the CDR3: TGTGCCAGCAGCAGACGGCAGGTTGACCACGAGCAGTACTTC.